The 3 T cell receptor beta chains below come from one sample, sequenced in a study of T cell responses to AZD1222 COVID-19 vaccine. The repertoire was sequenced with immunoSEQ multiplex PCR; TCRdb's copy has only in-frame clones and lacks some. This table has some 280,000 clones, roughly 93% appearing once. The source was peripheral blood, collected 28 days after the second AZD1222 dose. These receptor sequences come from an adult who received the AZD1222 COVID-19 vaccine.

The count of this clone is one. The chain combines TRBV5-1 with TRBJ2-5; the D gene is possibly TRBD1 (6 bases). The V end was cut by 0 bases, the J end by 1 base, with 10 bases between. The CDR3 runs 15 residues. The germline CDR1 and CDR2 sequences are SGHRS and YFSETQ. The CDR3, as DNA: TGCGCCAGCAGCTTGGAAAGCAGGGGCCAAGAGACCCAGTACTTC. This gives the protein CASSLESRGQETQYF.

The rearrangement joins TRBV6-2 or TRBV6-3 to TRBJ1-5; D might be TRBD1 (6 bases). Germline loops: CDR1 MNHEY, CDR2 SVGEGT. V lost 2 bases and J 3 bases, leaving 20 bases between the germline ends. The CDR3 covers 18 residues. The CDR3 DNA is TGTGCCAGCAGTTACGTGGTGGGGGCCGCCATATACAATCAGCCCCAGCATTTT. It codes for CASSYVVGAAIYNQPQHF.

This clone was detected once. The chain links TRBV29-1 to TRBJ1-1, with D uncertain. CDR3 length: 16 residues. V lost 1 base, J lost 1 base, and 16 bases lay in between. CDR1 SQVTM and CDR2 ANQGSEA come from the germline V gene. Written as DNA, the CDR3 is TGCAGCGTTGAAGCTTGGGGTGGGGTCCCGAACACTGAAGCTTTCTTT. Its protein product is CSVEAWGGVPNTEAFF. Supplemented by reference TRBV29-1 and TRBJ1-1, the full variable domain reads SAVISQKPSRDICQRGTSLTIQCQVDSQVTMMFWYRQQPGQSLTLIATANQGSEATYESGFVIDKFPISRPNLTFSTLTVSNMSPEDSSIYLCSVEAWGGVPNTEAFFGQGTRLTVV.